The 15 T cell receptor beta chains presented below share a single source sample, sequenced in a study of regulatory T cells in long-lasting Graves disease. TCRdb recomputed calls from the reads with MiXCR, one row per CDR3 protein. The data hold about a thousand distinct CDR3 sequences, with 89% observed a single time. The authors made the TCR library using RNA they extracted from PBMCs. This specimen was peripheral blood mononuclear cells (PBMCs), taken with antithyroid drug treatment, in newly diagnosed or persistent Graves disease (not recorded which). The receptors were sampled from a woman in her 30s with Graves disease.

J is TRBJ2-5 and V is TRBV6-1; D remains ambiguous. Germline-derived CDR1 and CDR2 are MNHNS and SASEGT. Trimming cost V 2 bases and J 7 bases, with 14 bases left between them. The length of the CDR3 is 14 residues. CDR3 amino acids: CASSETGRWRTQYF. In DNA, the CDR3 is TGTGCCAGCAGTGAAACCGGCCGGTGGAGGACCCAGTACTTC.

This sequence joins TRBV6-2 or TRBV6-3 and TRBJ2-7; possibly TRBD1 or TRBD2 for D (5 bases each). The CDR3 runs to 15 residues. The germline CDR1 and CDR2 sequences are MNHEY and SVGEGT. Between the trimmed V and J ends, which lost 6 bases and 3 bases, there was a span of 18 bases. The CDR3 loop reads CASRKHKGTLYEQYF. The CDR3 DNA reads TGTGCCAGCAGAAAACACAAGGGGACGCTCTACGAGCAGTACTTC.

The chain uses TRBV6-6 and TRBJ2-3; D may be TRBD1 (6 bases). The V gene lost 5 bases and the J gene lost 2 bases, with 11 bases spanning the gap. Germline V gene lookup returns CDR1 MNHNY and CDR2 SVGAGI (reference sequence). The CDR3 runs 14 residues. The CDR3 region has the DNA TGTGCCAGCAGTGCGACAGGTAACACAGATACGCAGTATTTT. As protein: CASSATGNTDTQYF.

CDR3 nucleotide sequence: TGTGCCAGCAGCCTTCCCGAGAACACCGGGGAGCTGTTTTTT. This sequence encodes CASSLPENTGELFF. The V and J genes are TRBV11-2 and TRBJ2-2; D ambiguous. V gave up 5 bases and J gave up 1 base, with 8 bases separating them. In germline, CDR1 is SGHAT, CDR2 FQNNGV. This CDR3 spans 14 amino acids. Using reference TRBV11-2 and TRBJ2-2 for the parts outside the CDR3, the full variable domain is EAGVAQSPRYKIIEKRQSVAFWCNPISGHATLYWYQQILGQGPKLLIQFQNNGVVDDSQLPKDRFSAERLKGVDSTLKIQPAKLEDSAVYLCASSLPENTGELFFGEGSRLTVL.

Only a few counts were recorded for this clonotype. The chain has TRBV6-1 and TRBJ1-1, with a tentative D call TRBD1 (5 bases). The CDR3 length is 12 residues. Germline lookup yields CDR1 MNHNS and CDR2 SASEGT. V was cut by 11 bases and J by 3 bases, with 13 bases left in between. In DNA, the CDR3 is TGTGCCGCTGGGGGGGTTCACACTGAAGCTTTCTTT. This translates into CAAGGVHTEAFF.

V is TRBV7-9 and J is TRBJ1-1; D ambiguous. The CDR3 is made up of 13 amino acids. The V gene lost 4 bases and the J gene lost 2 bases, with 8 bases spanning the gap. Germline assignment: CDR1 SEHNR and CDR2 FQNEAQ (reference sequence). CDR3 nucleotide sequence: TGTGCCAGCAGCTCCACACCTAACACTGAAGCTTTCTTT. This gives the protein CASSSTPNTEAFF.

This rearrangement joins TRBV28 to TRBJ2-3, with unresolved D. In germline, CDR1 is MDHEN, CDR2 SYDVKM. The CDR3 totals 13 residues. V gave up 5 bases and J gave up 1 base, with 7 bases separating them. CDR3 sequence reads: CASSLPRTDTQYF. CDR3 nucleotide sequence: TGTGCCAGCAGTCTACCCCGCACAGATACGCAGTATTTT. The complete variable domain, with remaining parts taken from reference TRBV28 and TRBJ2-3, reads DVKVTQSSRYLVKRTGEKVFLECVQDMDHENMFWYRQDPGLGLRLIYFSYDVKMKEKGDIPEGYSVSREKKERFSLILESASTNQTSMYLCASSLPRTDTQYFGPGTRLTVL.

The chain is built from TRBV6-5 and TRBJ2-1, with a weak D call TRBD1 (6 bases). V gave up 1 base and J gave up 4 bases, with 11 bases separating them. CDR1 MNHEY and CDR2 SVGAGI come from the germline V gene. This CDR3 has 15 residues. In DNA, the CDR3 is TGTGCCAGCAGTTACTACGGGACATCTTACAATGAGCAGTTCTTC. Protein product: CASSYYGTSYNEQFF.

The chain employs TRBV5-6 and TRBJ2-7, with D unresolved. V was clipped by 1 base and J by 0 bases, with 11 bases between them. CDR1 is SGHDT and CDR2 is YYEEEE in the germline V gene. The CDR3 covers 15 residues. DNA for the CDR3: TGTGCCAGCAGCTTGTTTCTGCGCCTCTCCTACGAGCAGTACTTC. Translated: CASSLFLRLSYEQYF.

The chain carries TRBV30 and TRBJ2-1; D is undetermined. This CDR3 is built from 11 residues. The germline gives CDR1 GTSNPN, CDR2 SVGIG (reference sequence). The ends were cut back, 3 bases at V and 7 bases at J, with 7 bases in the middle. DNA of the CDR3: TGTGCCTGGAGCCGGATGAATGAGCAGTTCTTC. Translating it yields CAWSRMNEQFF.

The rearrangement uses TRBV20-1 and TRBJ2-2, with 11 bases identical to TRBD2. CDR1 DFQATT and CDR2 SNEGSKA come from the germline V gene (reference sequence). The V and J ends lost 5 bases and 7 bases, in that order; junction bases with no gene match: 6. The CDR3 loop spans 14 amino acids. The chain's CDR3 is CSAPGTSGIGELFF. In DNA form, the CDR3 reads TGCAGTGCTCCCGGGACTAGCGGAATCGGGGAGCTGTTTTTT.

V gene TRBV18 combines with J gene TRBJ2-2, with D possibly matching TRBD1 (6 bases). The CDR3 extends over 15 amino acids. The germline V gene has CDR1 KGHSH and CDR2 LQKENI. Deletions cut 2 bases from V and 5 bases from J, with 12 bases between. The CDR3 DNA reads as TGTGCCAGCTCACCATTTCGTACAGGGACCGGGGAGCTGTTTTTT. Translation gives CASSPFRTGTGELFF.

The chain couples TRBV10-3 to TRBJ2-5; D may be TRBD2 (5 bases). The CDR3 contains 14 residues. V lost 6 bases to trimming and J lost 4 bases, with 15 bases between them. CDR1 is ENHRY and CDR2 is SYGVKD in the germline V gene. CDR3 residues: CAIRGFGDRETQYF. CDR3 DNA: TGTGCCATCAGAGGGTTCGGGGATAGAGAGACCCAGTACTTC.

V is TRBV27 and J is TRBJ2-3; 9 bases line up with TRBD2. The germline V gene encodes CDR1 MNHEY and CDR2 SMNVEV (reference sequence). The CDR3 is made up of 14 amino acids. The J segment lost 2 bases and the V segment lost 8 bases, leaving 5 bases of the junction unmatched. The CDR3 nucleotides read TGTGCCAGCGGAGGGACTAGCTACACAGATACGCAGTATTTT. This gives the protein CASGGTSYTDTQYF.

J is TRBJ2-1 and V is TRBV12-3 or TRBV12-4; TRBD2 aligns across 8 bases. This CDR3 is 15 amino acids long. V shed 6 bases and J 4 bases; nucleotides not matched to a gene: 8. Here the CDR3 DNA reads TGTGCCAGCAGGAATACCGGGACTAGTTACAATGAGCAGTTCTTC. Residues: CASRNTGTSYNEQFF.